This T cell receptor (beta chain) was profiled in a study of shared clonotypes between healthy human individuals (dated by TCRdb to the early 2020s). The study in broad terms: A couple of women and a few men aged 18 to 49 years were included in the cohort. For each donor, three plates each were used for CD4 naive and CD4 memory, two plates were used for CD8 naive, and one plate was used for CD8 memory. To estimate repertoire size and how much clonotype sharing occurs between individuals, the study deeply sequenced the blood TCR repertoires of about 5 healthy adults. Different laboratories and diverse techniques were used to prepare libraries and sequence TCR repertoires, to increase sequencing depth and limit assay-specific biases. Between about 0.94 and 8.9 billion PBMCs per donor were obtained by leukapheresis.

For CDR1 and CDR2, the germline V gene lists KGHSH and LQKENI. The CDR3 has 14 amino acids, counting the end cysteine and phenylalanine. CDR3 DNA is the only sequence kept; it has 42 bases, read in frame from the first base. Healthy HIV-negative adults with no recently reported acute infections or vaccinations were included as donors. Every donor was a Caucasian adult residing in Nashville, Tennessee, USA. CD4+ T cells were enriched by magnetic negative selection; naive cells were then positively selected on CD45RA, and the negative fraction formed the memory subset. Blood was collected by leukapheresis, and PBMCs were isolated by Ficoll-Histopaque density gradient centrifugation and then cryopreserved in liquid nitrogen vapor phase. Analytical flow cytometry was used to check the purity and quantity of each magnetically sorted T cell population. Genomic DNA was isolated from each sorted fraction and quantified by UV absorbance on a Nanodrop 2000c.

As concerns this clone: Its antigen remains undetermined. Mismatch with germline at one junction end may stem from a read error.

TCR CDR3 regions were amplified from genomic DNA by multiplex PCR using the deep immunoSEQ assay. Extracted genomic DNA from each cell subset was spread evenly across all wells of several immunoSEQ 96-well plates, with each plate serving as a replicate. For sorted subsets, about 200 ng genomic DNA, equal to tens of thousands of T cell genomes, was loaded into each replicate PCR. The purified libraries were quantified using a Qubit 3.0 fluorometer, sized with a Bioanalyzer 2100, and then quantified again using the KAPA Library Quantification kit. Each immunoSEQ 96-well plate was sequenced on its own single-read 150-cycle Illumina NextSeq 550 flow cell. The authors' pipeline ran thus. Because only junctional sequences without quality scores were contained in the immunoSEQ output, filtering matching that applied to full-length reads could not be performed. Sequences were annotated with PyIR, a Python wrapper for IgBLAST v1.9, and V/J genes and CDR3 were assigned using IMGT germline references. Reads with weak V/J assignments (E-value above 1e-6), missing CDR3, stop codons, out-of-frame junctions, or ambiguous translated residues were removed. A V3J clonotype was defined by an identical inferred V gene, J gene, and CDR3 amino acid sequence. To compute the percentage overlap between repertoires, the number of shared unique clonotypes was divided by the size of the smaller repertoire. Three approaches were used to assess repertoire richness: RTK rarefaction, the Chao1 estimator, and Recon v2.1 estimates of unobserved clonotypes. Generation probabilities were computed with OLGA for all TCRbeta clonotypes obtained by the gDNA method from a handful of donors. In TCRdb, the immuneACCESS table is reduced to in-frame sequences with V and J assigned. These tables do not hold every clone; where another copy was compared, an unresolved V gene accounts for under half, and the others remain unexplained. V, J and clone size are those of that table, while D and trimming were read from the DNA. This sample holds 1.4 million or so clones; approximately 98.5% were observed only once. The biggest ten clones account for roughly 0.36% of the sample.

Study-level results and caveats: Pairwise subsampling indicated that sequencing depth was expected to affect the degree of clonotype sharing among donors. Only blood was sampled, and tissue TCR repertoires likely differ from those in blood. Rarefaction of sorted-subset datasets indicated incomplete sequencing despite the large sequencing depth. Across several donors, roughly 5.4% of naive CD4, approximately 4% of naive CD8, 2.3% of memory CD4, and approximately 0.4% of memory CD8 clonotypes were shared. The small number of donors limited the genetic and exposure-history diversity represented. Larger estimated clonotype richness was generally found for naive subsets than for memory subsets. Compared with non-shared clonotypes, the clonotypes found in all four sorted-subset donors had higher generation probabilities.

The sequence derives from a man under 40 in good health. Recombination joined TRBV18 with TRBJ2-7; TRBD1 could be the D gene, as 5 bases match. The sample comprised naive CD4+ T cells sorted from blood. The cell subset or site label for this specimen denotes: CD45RA+ positively selected. The nucleotide sequence reads TGTGCCAGCTCACCCACCTTGACAGTCGAACTCCCAAACTTC. It encodes CASSPTLTVELPNF. When the CDR3 is completed using the reference TRBV18 and TRBJ2-7 genes on either side, the full variable domain is NAGVMQNPRHLVRRRGQEARLRCSPMKGHSHVYWYRQLPEEGLKFMVYLQKENIIDESGMPKERFSAEFPKEGPSILRIQQVVRGDSAAYFCASSPTLTVELPNFGPGTRLTVT.